Shown below are 20 T cell receptor beta chains from a single sample sequenced in a study of identical twins. TCRdb ran MiXCR on the 5' RACE reads and lists one entry per CDR3 protein. This sample yields about 290,000 distinct CDR3 sequences, of which just under 9.5% are seen a single time; 6% to 8.5% belongs to the top ten. These same records also appear under a second study, on yellow fever vaccine responses in identical twins.

The sample consisted of CD8+ T cells sorted from blood. The receptors were gathered from a woman younger than 30 in good health.

The V and J genes are TRBV28 and TRBJ2-7, with 7 nucleotides matching TRBD2. The ends lost 3 bases at V and 6 bases at J; junction bases unmatched: 8. Germline CDR1 and CDR2: MDHEN and SYDVKM. The CDR3 is 14 amino acids. CDR3 sequence: CASSFMGSGGEQYF. CDR3 bases: TGTGCCAGCAGTTTTATGGGGTCGGGGGGCGAGCAGTACTTC.

This clonotype was counted at least ten times. The V gene is TRBV2, the J gene TRBJ2-4, with a tentative D call TRBD1 (5 bases). The CDR3 contains 15 residues. V dropped 4 bases and J dropped 0 bases, with 10 bases sitting between them. Germline V CDR1 and CDR2: SNHLY, FYNNEI. The CDR3 reads CASSGRQIAKNIQYF. The CDR3 bases are TGTGCCAGCAGTGGCCGACAGATAGCCAAAAACATTCAGTACTTC.

This clonotype has only a few counts. V usage is TRBV28 and J usage is TRBJ2-2, with unresolved D. The CDR3 contains 14 residues. V lost 5 bases and J lost 1, with 8 bases in between. Per germline, CDR1 MDHEN and CDR2 SYDVKM. For the CDR3, the DNA is TGTGCCAGCAGTACGAGTCGGAACACCGGGGAGCTGTTTTTT. Protein: CASSTSRNTGELFF.

This sequence joins TRBV9 and TRBJ2-1; D possibly matches TRBD1 or TRBD2 (5 bases each). This CDR3 spans 13 amino acids. V lost 2 bases and J 6 bases, leaving 9 bases between the germline ends. CDR1 and CDR2 (germline): SGDLS, YYNGEE. The CDR3 protein is CASSVGRFNEQFF. CDR3 in DNA: TGTGCCAGCAGCGTGGGACGGTTCAATGAGCAGTTCTTC.

This chain joins TRBV14 and TRBJ2-1; no definite D call. Per the germline V gene, CDR1 is SGHDN and CDR2 is FVKESK. The CDR3 has 14 residues. Trimming stripped 0 bases from V and 8 bases from J, with 11 bases between. The CDR3 sequence is CASSQDSHPDEQFF. CDR3 nucleotides: TGTGCCAGCAGCCAAGATTCCCATCCAGATGAGCAGTTCTTC. The full variable domain, with the rest looked up from reference TRBV14 and TRBJ2-1, is EAGVTQFPSHSVIEKGQTVTLRCDPISGHDNLYWYRRVMGKEIKFLLHFVKESKQDESGMPNNRFLAERTGGTYSTLKVQPAELEDSGVYFCASSQDSHPDEQFFGPGTRLTVL.

V is TRBV6-1 and J is TRBJ2-2, with a tentative D call TRBD1 (6 bases). This CDR3 spans 14 amino acids. Germline V gives CDR1 MNHNS, CDR2 SASEGT. Trimming removed 7 bases at V and 4 bases at J, with 13 bases between. The CDR3 DNA follows: TGTGCCAGCAAGGGGCAGGGGAGCACCGGGGAGCTGTTTTTT. This translates into CASKGQGSTGELFF.

This clonotype has at least ten counts. This sequence joins TRBV24-1 and TRBJ2-7; D is unclear. The germline V gene has CDR1 KGHDR and CDR2 SFDVKD. Trimming left V 6 bases short and J 1 base short, with 9 bases between. The CDR3 runs 13 residues. For the CDR3, the DNA is TGTGCCACCAGTACGTCTATGTCCTACGAGCAGTACTTC. Its protein product is CATSTSMSYEQYF.

The chain combines TRBV15 with TRBJ2-2; 9 bases agree with TRBD2. This CDR3 spans 20 amino acids. Germline V CDR1 and CDR2: LNHNV, YYDKDF (reference sequence). V was pared by 3 bases and J by 0 bases, with 14 bases of the junction left unmatched. CDR3 region: CATSRVGASGVQPNTGELFF. CDR3 DNA sequence: TGTGCCACCAGCAGGGTGGGAGCTAGCGGGGTTCAACCGAACACCGGGGAGCTGTTTTTT.

The genes are TRBV6-2 or TRBV6-3 and TRBJ2-1; tentatively, D is TRBD2 (6 bases). The CDR3 runs 13 residues. With 8 bases removed from V and 10 bases from J, the gap between germline ends came to 18 bases. The germline gives CDR1 MNHEY, CDR2 SVGEGT. This CDR3 reads CASGIEEGREQFF. CDR3 DNA sequence: TGTGCCAGCGGGATAGAGGAGGGACGCGAGCAGTTCTTC.

This clonotype was observed at least ten times. This sequence joins TRBV7-9 and TRBJ2-2; D is possibly TRBD2 (6 bases). Germline V gene lookup returns CDR1 SEHNR and CDR2 FQNEAQ (reference sequence). The V end was cut by 2 bases, the J end by 1 base, with 8 bases between. The CDR3 extends over 15 amino acids. The CDR3 reads CASSLKAGNTGELFF. CDR3 in DNA: TGTGCCAGCAGCTTAAAAGCGGGGAACACCGGGGAGCTGTTTTTT.

The table lists this clonotype with many counts. The chain has TRBV20-1 and TRBJ2-7; D remains unclear. The CDR3 is 10 residues long. CDR1 is DFQATT, CDR2 SNEGSKA, per germline (reference sequence). Trimming shortened V by 3 bases and J by 7 bases, and 7 bases separated the two germline ends. The CDR3 nucleotides are TGCAGTGCTAGTGTGGGTGAGCAGTACTTC. Translation gives CSASVGEQYF.

This clonotype was seen more than once but under ten times. At one end the junction does not follow the germline gene, possibly because of a read error. The rearrangement joins TRBV7-7 to TRBJ2-2; weak D call: TRBD1 (5 bases). The CDR3 contains 15 residues. Germline V gene sequence: CDR1 SSHAT, CDR2 FNYEAQ (reference sequence). Written as DNA, the CDR3 is TGTGCTAGCAGCTTAGAATTAGGGGACACCGGGGAGCTGTTTTTT. The encoded protein is CASSLELGDTGELFF.

This clonotype was seen a handful of times. The chain links TRBV28 to TRBJ2-3, with D tentatively TRBD1 (6 bases). The germline CDR1 and CDR2 sequences are MDHEN and SYDVKM. Trimming removed 2 bases from V and 3 bases from J, with 18 bases in between. The CDR3 is 17 residues long. The CDR3 reads CASSLGSGHTLTDTQYF. DNA of the CDR3: TGTGCCAGCAGTTTAGGGTCGGGACACACTTTAACAGATACGCAGTATTTT.

The sample holds a few counts of this clonotype. This chain links TRBV5-1 with TRBJ2-1; 10 bases match TRBD2. The CDR3 is 15 amino acids. V was clipped by 4 bases and J by 4 bases; unmatched bases: 5. Germline V gene sequence: CDR1 SGHRS, CDR2 YFSETQ. The DNA of the CDR3 is TGCGCCAGCAGCATAGGGACTAGCGCATACAATGAGCAGTTCTTC. Protein sequence: CASSIGTSAYNEQFF.

The chain has TRBV29-1 and TRBJ2-5; a possible D gene is TRBD1 (6 bases). This CDR3 has 14 residues. V lost 7 bases, J lost 1 base, and 16 bases lay in between. The V gene's germline CDR1 is SQVTM and CDR2 ANQGSEA. The CDR3 loop reads CSGTSPGVQETQYF. In DNA form, the CDR3 reads TGCAGCGGAACGAGCCCAGGGGTCCAAGAGACCCAGTACTTC.

This clonotype appeared many times. J is TRBJ2-5 and V is TRBV12-3 or TRBV12-4, with 7 bases lining up with TRBD1. The trim removed 1 base at V and 4 bases at J, leaving 3 bases unmatched. CDR3 length: 14 amino acids. In nucleotides, the CDR3 is TGTGCCAGCAGTTTAGACGCAGGGGGAGAGACCCAGTACTTC. As protein: CASSLDAGGETQYF.

This clonotype appeared a few times. The chain has TRBV25-1 and TRBJ2-7; D call uncertain. This CDR3 is built from 11 residues. The V gene lost 3 bases and the J gene lost 3 bases, with 3 bases spanning the gap. Germline CDR1 reads MGHDK; CDR2 reads SYGVNS. In nucleotides, the CDR3 is TGTGCCAGCAGTGAGTACTACGAGCAGTACTTC. This encodes CASSEYYEQYF.

The sample holds many counts of this clonotype. The chain employs TRBV7-9 and TRBJ2-7; unclear D gene. This CDR3 contains 13 residues. V lost 2 bases to trimming and J lost 6 bases, with 11 bases between them. Germline values: CDR1 SEHNR, CDR2 FQNEAQ (reference sequence). CDR3: CASSLLSQREQYF. In nucleotides, the CDR3 is TGTGCCAGCAGCTTATTGTCCCAACGCGAGCAGTACTTC.

The chain joins TRBV15 to TRBJ1-6; D call uncertain. Deletions cut 4 bases from V and 0 bases from J, with 7 bases between. The CDR3 runs to 15 residues. The germline gives CDR1 LNHNV, CDR2 YYDKDF (reference sequence). CDR3 nucleotides: TGTGCCACCAGCATAACGAGCTCCTATAATTCACCCCTCCACTTT. Translation: CATSITSSYNSPLHF.

The V call is TRBV28, the J call TRBJ2-2; 7 nucleotides line up with TRBD2. J was trimmed by 7 bases and V by 3 bases; bases with no gene match: 5. Germline V gives CDR1 MDHEN, CDR2 SYDVKM. CDR3 length equals 14 residues. This chain's CDR3 is CASSFKRGYGELFF. The CDR3 DNA sequence: TGTGCCAGCAGTTTCAAGCGGGGCTACGGGGAGCTGTTTTTT.